In its sample, the clone carrying this TCR beta chain was seen a few times. The data are from a study of blood T cell repertoires in COVID-19. Libraries were prepared by immunoSEQ multiplex PCR; TCRdb keeps only in-frame clonotypes and omits some of them. Here the sample spans approximately 100,000 clones, 80% to 90% being singletons. Sequencing was done on a sample of peripheral blood. The sequence was collected from a human donor in a cohort sampled during active COVID-19.

CDR3 coding DNA: TGTGCCAGCAGCCAAACAACGAGGGCAGGGGGCAACTATGGCTACACCTTC. Translated, it gives CASSQTTRAGGNYGYTF. The gene calls are TRBV4-2 and TRBJ1-2; 8 bases are shared with TRBD1. Unmatched junction bases numbered 10, after V lost 2 bases and J lost 2 bases. The CDR3 totals 17 residues. Germline V gene sequence: CDR1 LGHNA, CDR2 YNFKEQ.